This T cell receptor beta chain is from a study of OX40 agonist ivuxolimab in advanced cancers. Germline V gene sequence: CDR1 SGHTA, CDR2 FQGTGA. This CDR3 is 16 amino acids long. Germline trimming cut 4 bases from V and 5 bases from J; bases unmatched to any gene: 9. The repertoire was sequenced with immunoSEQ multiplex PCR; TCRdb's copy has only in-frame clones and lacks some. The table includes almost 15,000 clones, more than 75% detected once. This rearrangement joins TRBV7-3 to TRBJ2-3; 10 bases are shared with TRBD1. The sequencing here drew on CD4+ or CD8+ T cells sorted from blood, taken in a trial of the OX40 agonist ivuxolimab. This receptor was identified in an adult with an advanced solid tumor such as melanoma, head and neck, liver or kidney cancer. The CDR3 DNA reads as TGTGCCAGCAGCTCTCAACCGGGACAGGGGCTAGATACGCAGTATTTT. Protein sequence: CASSSQPGQGLDTQYF.